The sequence of this TCR beta chain was determined in a study of cytomegalovirus exposure and HLA in healthy donors. For this clone: The antigen remains unidentified.

Everyone who donated was a healthy bone marrow donor. Notes on the study in general: In a later analysis, HLA-associated beta chains showed higher expansion and lower generation probabilities than comparable chains. The authors confirmed in vitro that a few CMV-associated chains were specific for CMV antigens. Most likely, a cluster of highly shared sequence variants arose as a sequencing artifact.

PCR employed 60 Vbeta and 13 Jbeta primers. Assay used: immunoSEQ multiplex PCR; TCRdb lists only in-frame clones, some missing. In total, the table holds over 30,000 clones. The material sequenced was PBMCs. The clonotype originates from a woman in her thirties or forties in good health and CMV-seropositive.

For the CDR3, the DNA is TGTGCCAGCAGCCAGAGAAAGGGACAGGGCCGAACAGATACGCAGTATTTT. Its protein product is CASSQRKGQGRTDTQYF. This chain connects TRBV14 to TRBJ2-3; 9 bases fit TRBD1. This CDR3 is built from 17 residues. V lost 3 bases, J lost 3 bases, and 10 bases stayed unmatched. Germline CDR1 SGHDN, CDR2 FVKESK.